Included here is one T cell receptor (beta chain) sequence, with context. The antigen remains unidentified. Assay used: immunoSEQ multiplex PCR; TCRdb lists only in-frame clones, some missing. The data hold some 120,000 clones, with roughly nine tenths observed a single time. This specimen comes from a study of T cell responses to AZD1222 COVID-19 vaccine. Points from the study as a whole: Most donors were white British, females outnumbered males, and clonal diversity was possibly underestimated. Two AZD1222 doses significantly raised spike-specific TCR breadth and depth over controls. Samples come after the peak T cell response, not at day 14. Vaccine-associated CD4 TCRs ranged over spike, dominating at 160-218 and 743-854.

The CDR3 covers 14 residues. Looked up from germline, CDR1 is SEHNR and CDR2 is FQNEAQ (reference sequence). The trim removed 5 bases at V and 2 bases at J, leaving 4 bases unmatched. The receptor was isolated from an adult who received the AZD1222 COVID-19 vaccine. This chain links TRBV7-9 with TRBJ2-7; 9 nucleotides align to TRBD1. This specimen was peripheral blood, taken 28 days after the second AZD1222 dose. CDR3 in amino acids: CASSPRTGAYEQYF. CDR3 coding DNA: TGTGCCAGCAGCCCGCGGACAGGGGCCTACGAGCAGTACTTC.